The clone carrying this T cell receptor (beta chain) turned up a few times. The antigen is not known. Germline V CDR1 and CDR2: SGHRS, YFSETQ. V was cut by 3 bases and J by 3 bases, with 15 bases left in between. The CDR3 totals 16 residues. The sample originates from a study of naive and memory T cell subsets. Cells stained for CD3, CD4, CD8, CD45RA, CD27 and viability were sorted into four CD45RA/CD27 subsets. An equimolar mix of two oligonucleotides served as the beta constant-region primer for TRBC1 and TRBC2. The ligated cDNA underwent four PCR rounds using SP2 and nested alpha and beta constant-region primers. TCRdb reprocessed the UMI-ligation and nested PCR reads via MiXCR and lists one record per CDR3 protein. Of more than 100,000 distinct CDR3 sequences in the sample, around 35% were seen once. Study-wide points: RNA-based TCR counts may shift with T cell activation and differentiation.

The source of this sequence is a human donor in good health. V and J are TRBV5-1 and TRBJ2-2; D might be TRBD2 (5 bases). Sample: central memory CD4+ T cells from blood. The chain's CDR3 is CASSSGTFRHTGELFF. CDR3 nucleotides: TGCGCCAGCAGCTCGGGAACCTTCCGTCACACCGGGGAGCTGTTTTTT.